One and the same sample provided the 26 T cell receptor beta chains below, sequenced in a study of OX40 agonist ivuxolimab in advanced cancers. Libraries were constructed by the immunoSEQ multiplex PCR assay. TCRdb obtained this table from immuneACCESS and retained in-frame rearrangements with V and J assigned. These tables miss some clones; where compared with another copy, unresolved V genes account for less than half of the shortfall, and the remainder is unexplained. The sample has over 15,000 clones on record, about 86% of them singletons. Jointly, the top ten make up roughly 4% of the sample. The source was CD4+ or CD8+ T cells sorted from blood, collected in a trial of the OX40 agonist ivuxolimab. These TCRs come from an adult with an advanced solid tumor such as melanoma, head and neck, liver or kidney cancer.

The V and J genes are TRBV6-6 and TRBJ1-6; D gene ambiguous. The germline V gene encodes CDR1 MNHNY and CDR2 SVGAGI (reference sequence). The length of the CDR3 is 12 residues. The V end lost 6 bases, the J end lost 7 bases, and 7 bases lay between the germline ends. The DNA for the CDR3 is TGTGCCAGCAGGGTCGTCAATTCACCCCTCCACTTT. This gives the protein CASRVVNSPLHF.

This chain connects TRBV25-1 to TRBJ1-2; D call uncertain. Trimming took 2 bases from V and 8 from J, leaving 9 bases between them. This CDR3 contains 12 residues. The germline V gene encodes CDR1 MGHDK and CDR2 SYGVNS. In DNA, the CDR3 is TGTGCCAGCAGTGAACAGTCTTTGGGCTACACCTTC. Translation: CASSEQSLGYTF.

The V and J genes are TRBV4-2 and TRBJ2-5, with 7 bases that match TRBD1. With 5 bases clipped from V and 3 bases from J, the junction kept 9 bases outside the gene matches. CDR1 LGHNA and CDR2 YNFKEQ come from the germline V gene. This CDR3 spans 15 amino acids. CDR3 DNA: TGTGCCAGCAGCTATTCCGGGACAGATAAAGAGACCCAGTACTTC. Translation gives CASSYSGTDKETQYF.

This clone was counted once. The rearrangement joins TRBV27 to TRBJ1-1; D is undetermined. Trimming pared 1 base from V and 3 bases from J, leaving 12 bases between. The CDR3 runs to 15 residues. From germline, CDR1 is MNHEY and CDR2 SMNVEV (reference sequence). The CDR3 DNA reads TGTGCCAGCAGTTTATTGGGGAGGAAGGACACTGAAGCTTTCTTT. Translation: CASSLLGRKDTEAFF.

This rearrangement joins TRBV2 to TRBJ1-4, with a possible D match to TRBD1 (5 bases). Looked up from germline, CDR1 is SNHLY and CDR2 is FYNNEI. V was clipped by 7 bases and J by 8 bases, with 11 bases between them. CDR3 length: 12 residues. The CDR3 loop is CASIQGREKLFF. CDR3 sequence (DNA): TGTGCCAGCATCCAGGGAAGGGAAAAACTGTTTTTT.

The chain joins TRBV11-2 to TRBJ2-1, with 12 nucleotides matching TRBD2. Trimming took 3 bases from V and 16 from J; bases not matched to a gene: 13. The CDR3 totals 15 residues. In germline, CDR1 is SGHAT, CDR2 FQNNGV. CDR3 protein: CASSLGNRLAGVAFF. CDR3 DNA: TGTGCCAGCAGCTTGGGTAATCGACTAGCGGGAGTTGCATTCTTC.

The chain carries TRBV5-5 and TRBJ2-6; 7 bases match TRBD1. This CDR3 has 19 amino acids. After removal of 0 bases from V and 0 bases from J, the junction contained 9 bases not matched to a gene. The V gene's germline CDR1 is SGHKS and CDR2 YYEKEE (reference sequence). This CDR3 is CASSLGMVGQSSGANVLTF. CDR3 DNA: TGTGCCAGCAGCTTGGGGATGGTGGGACAGAGCTCTGGGGCCAACGTCCTGACTTTC.

The chain couples TRBV28 to TRBJ1-1, with TRBD1 matching over 7 bases. The germline V gene encodes CDR1 MDHEN and CDR2 SYDVKM. This CDR3 has 14 residues. With V trimmed by 8 bases and J by 1 base, 7 bases remained unmatched. In nucleotides, the CDR3 is TGTGCCAGCCTAACAGGGGCCCCGAACACTGAAGCTTTCTTT. It yields the protein CASLTGAPNTEAFF.

The genes are TRBV6-1 and TRBJ2-7; D perhaps matches TRBD2 (7 bases). V was clipped by 9 bases and J by 2 bases, with 17 bases between them. Germline V gene data show CDR1 as MNHNS and CDR2 as SASEGT. This CDR3 contains 14 residues. For the CDR3, the DNA is TGTGCCAGTTCCTCGGGGGGCTCGACCTACGAGCAGTACTTC. It translates to CASSSGGSTYEQYF.

This clone has just one count. The chain combines TRBV30 with TRBJ2-7; 14 bases are a match to TRBD2. Germline V gene lookup returns CDR1 GTSNPN and CDR2 SVGIG (reference sequence). CDR3 length: 15 amino acids. V lost 1 base and J lost 4; bases outside the gene matches: 3. The CDR3 bases are TGTGCCTGGAGTGGGGGACTAGCGGGAGTTTACGAGCAGTACTTC. Translated: CAWSGGLAGVYEQYF.

The V gene is TRBV9, the J gene TRBJ1-1; maybe TRBD1 (5 bases). Trimming pared 2 bases from V and 1 base from J, leaving 12 bases between. CDR3 length: 15 amino acids. Germline V gene sequence: CDR1 SGDLS, CDR2 YYNGEE. The CDR3 DNA sequence: TGTGCCAGCAGCGTCTTCGGGACCCCGAACACTGAAGCTTTCTTT. Encoded protein: CASSVFGTPNTEAFF.

The chain has TRBV5-6 and TRBJ2-3; 7 nucleotides align to TRBD2. The CDR3 is 16 amino acids. V lost 2 bases to trimming and J lost 3 bases; unmatched junction nucleotides: 9. Germline V gene sequence: CDR1 SGHDT, CDR2 YYEEEE. As DNA, the CDR3 is TGTGCCAGCAGCTTAGGTTTGCCTAGCGGAACAGATACGCAGTATTTT. Protein product: CASSLGLPSGTDTQYF.

This clone was seen a single time. The chain recombines TRBV11-2 with TRBJ1-2; weak D call: TRBD1 (5 bases). Germline lookup yields CDR1 SGHAT and CDR2 FQNNGV. Trimming took 5 bases from V and 6 from J, leaving 13 bases between them. The CDR3 runs 13 residues. The CDR3 spells CASSLRGRDGYTF. CDR3 coding DNA: TGTGCCAGCAGCCTCCGGGGGAGGGATGGCTACACCTTC.

The chain recombines TRBV19 with TRBJ1-2; TRBD1 matches 10 bases. The CDR3 spans 16 residues. Germline V CDR1 and CDR2: LNHDA, SQIVND (reference sequence). The V and J ends lost 5 bases and 1 base, in that order; junction bases with no gene match: 7. The CDR3 bases are TGTGCCAGTAGTCCGCGGGACAGGGGCAATAACTATGGCTACACCTTC. This gives the protein CASSPRDRGNNYGYTF.

V and J are TRBV6-4 and TRBJ2-1; 10 bases match TRBD2. The CDR3 runs to 15 residues. J gave up 7 bases and V 6 bases, and 9 bases lay outside the gene matches. Germline lookup yields CDR1 MRHNA and CDR2 SNTAGT. CDR3 in DNA: TGTGCCAGCAGCCCCCTAGCGGGAGCTCCGAATGAGCAGTTCTTC. It translates to CASSPLAGAPNEQFF.

The chain uses TRBV27 and TRBJ2-5; D is uncertain. Trimming left V 4 bases short and J 8 bases short, with 14 bases between. The CDR3 consists of 13 residues. Looked up from germline, CDR1 is MNHEY and CDR2 is SMNVEV (reference sequence). In DNA form, the CDR3 reads TGTGCCAGCAGTTCGACGATGGACGGAACCCAGTACTTC. This sequence encodes CASSSTMDGTQYF.

This clone showed up just once. This rearrangement joins TRBV19 to TRBJ2-1; tentatively, D is TRBD2 (6 bases). Germline V gives CDR1 LNHDA, CDR2 SQIVND (reference sequence). There are 16 residues in the CDR3. Trimming removed 2 bases from V and 3 bases from J, with 14 bases in between. The CDR3 reads CASSITSQTLYNEQFF. The CDR3 coding sequence is TGTGCCAGTAGTATAACTAGCCAAACTCTCTACAATGAGCAGTTCTTC.

The chain combines TRBV5-4 with TRBJ2-5; D may be TRBD2 (6 bases). Between the trimmed V and J ends, which lost 0 bases and 2 bases, there was a span of 11 bases. Germline V gene data show CDR1 as SGHNT and CDR2 as YYREEE (reference sequence). This CDR3 has 15 residues. CDR3 amino acids: CASSLDTSGQETQYF. In DNA, the CDR3 is TGTGCCAGCAGCTTGGATACGAGCGGGCAAGAGACCCAGTACTTC.

As DNA, the CDR3 is TGTGCCAGCAGCTCATCCCCGGGCCAGCCCCAGCATTTT. Translation: CASSSSPGQPQHF. The rearrangement joins TRBV9 to TRBJ1-5; D ambiguous. Germline values: CDR1 SGDLS, CDR2 YYNGEE. Trimming took off 4 bases at V and 7 bases at J, with 12 bases between the two ends. The CDR3 runs to 13 residues. The variable domain in full, with the rest retrieved from reference TRBV9 and TRBJ1-5, is DSGVTQTPKHLITATGQRVTLRCSPRSGDLSVYWYQQSLDQGLQFLIQYYNGEERAKGNILERFSAQQFPDLHSELNLSSLELGDSALYFCASSSSPGQPQHFGDGTRLSIL.

The chain carries TRBV18 and TRBJ2-4, with D possibly being TRBD1 or TRBD2 (5 bases each). Trimming left V 4 bases short and J 3 bases short, with 13 bases between. Germline assignment: CDR1 KGHSH and CDR2 LQKENI. The CDR3 is 15 amino acids. The CDR3 spells CASSRALGDKNIQYF. Here the CDR3 DNA reads TGTGCCAGCTCACGGGCCCTGGGGGACAAAAACATTCAGTACTTC.

This clone occurred once. The chain joins TRBV28 to TRBJ2-3; the match to TRBD2 covers 7 bases. CDR1 MDHEN and CDR2 SYDVKM come from the germline V gene. V was clipped by 8 bases and J by 5 bases; unmatched bases: 4. The CDR3 is made up of 12 amino acids. The CDR3 DNA follows: TGTGCCAGCCAAGCGGGGCTAGATACGCAGTATTTT. Encoded protein: CASQAGLDTQYF.

The V gene is TRBV19, the J gene TRBJ2-4; 9 bases fit TRBD1. There are 17 residues in the CDR3. Germline loops: CDR1 LNHDA, CDR2 SQIVND (reference sequence). The V segment lost 6 bases and the J segment 1 base; nucleotides outside the gene matches: 10. CDR3 sequence reads: CASSRDTGGAAKNIQYF. As DNA, the CDR3 is TGTGCCAGTAGCCGTGATACAGGGGGCGCGGCCAAAAACATTCAGTACTTC.

The V call is TRBV19, the J call TRBJ1-4; TRBD1 might be the D (5 bases). This CDR3 comprises 15 residues. The V end lost 5 bases, the J end lost 0 bases, and 10 bases lay between the germline ends. Germline V gives CDR1 LNHDA, CDR2 SQIVND (reference sequence). CDR3 nucleotides: TGTGCCAGTAGTCCTCGACAGTCAACTAATGAAAAACTGTTTTTT. Translation gives CASSPRQSTNEKLFF.

The rearrangement joins TRBV9 to TRBJ1-5, with D possibly being TRBD1 (5 bases). V gave up 2 bases and J gave up 5 bases, with 8 bases separating them. The CDR3 totals 13 residues. Germline V lookup: CDR1 SGDLS, CDR2 YYNGEE. The CDR3, as DNA: TGTGCCAGCAGCGTGGGGCGAGATCAGCCCCAGCATTTT. The encoded protein is CASSVGRDQPQHF.

The chain is built from TRBV11-2 and TRBJ2-5; TRBD2 matches at 8 bases. Germline CDR1 is SGHAT and CDR2 is FQNNGV. Trimming took 1 base from V and 5 from J; bases not matched to a gene: 3. This CDR3 spans 14 amino acids. The CDR3 sequence is CASSLVGLEETQYF. The CDR3 bases are TGTGCCAGCAGCTTAGTGGGACTAGAGGAGACCCAGTACTTC.

This clone appeared a single time. The chain is built from TRBV19 and TRBJ2-5; the D gene is possibly TRBD2 (8 bases). The V end lost 4 bases, the J end lost 5 bases, and 17 bases lay between the germline ends. Germline CDR1 and CDR2: LNHDA and SQIVND (reference sequence). The CDR3 totals 15 residues. CDR3 nucleotides: TGTGCCAGTAGTACGACAGGGTCGGGAGGGGAGACCCAGTACTTC. Protein: CASSTTGSGGETQYF.